The 16 T cell receptor beta chains reported below all come from one sample, sequenced in a study of T-cell reconstitution after alpha-beta-depleted transplantation in children. A TCRbeta library incorporating unique molecular identifiers was prepared. MiXCR was run by TCRdb on the PCR reads, yielding one entry per CDR3 protein. The sample has approximately 290,000 distinct CDR3 sequences, more than 9% seen once; the top ten hold about 20%. The sequencing here drew on peripheral blood, taken 180 days after TCRalphabeta/CD19-depleted stem cell transplant. Source of these receptors: a male patient between 2 and 10 years old who had a stem cell transplant for chronic granulomatous disease, so the T cells may come from the graft donor.

This clonotype was picked up many times. J is TRBJ2-5 and V is TRBV10-3, with D perhaps assigned TRBD1 or TRBD2 (6 bases each). Between the trimmed V and J ends, which lost 10 bases and 0 bases, there was a span of 18 bases. The CDR3 contains 15 residues. Germline V gene data show CDR1 as ENHRY and CDR2 as SYGVKD. The CDR3 is CATGGSRTYQETQYF. As DNA, the CDR3 is TGTGCCACCGGGGGCAGCCGCACGTACCAAGAGACCCAGTACTTC.

This clonotype was found once. This rearrangement joins TRBV4-2 to TRBJ1-1; a possible D gene is TRBD1 (6 bases). CDR3 size: 19 residues. Trimming pared 2 bases from V and 0 bases from J, leaving 22 bases between. Germline assignment: CDR1 LGHNA and CDR2 YNFKEQ. The CDR3 here is CASSQSGKWLGQMNTEAFF. The CDR3 coding sequence is TGTGCCAGCAGCCAATCAGGGAAGTGGCTTGGACAGATGAACACTGAAGCTTTCTTT.

This clonotype has a count of ten or more. V and J are TRBV6-1 and TRBJ1-1; 9 bases are a match to TRBD1. The CDR3 covers 13 residues. Germline V gene sequence: CDR1 MNHNS, CDR2 SASEGT. The V and J ends lost 10 bases and 2 bases, in that order; junction bases with no gene match: 5. CDR3 region: CATTDRGNTEAFF. The DNA for the CDR3 is TGTGCCACCACGGACAGGGGTAACACTGAAGCTTTCTTT.

This clonotype was recorded at least ten times. Here the CDR3 reads CASSAKSAADTQYF. For the CDR3, the DNA is TGTGCCAGCAGCGCGAAGTCAGCCGCAGATACGCAGTATTTT. The chain combines TRBV9 with TRBJ2-3; D is unresolved. Germline V gives CDR1 SGDLS, CDR2 YYNGEE. The CDR3 extends over 14 amino acids. V lost 3 bases and J 4 bases, leaving 12 bases between the germline ends.

This clonotype occurred many times. This chain uses TRBV12-3 or TRBV12-4 with TRBJ1-6, with D maybe TRBD1 (5 bases). V was shortened by 2 bases and J by 16 bases, with 12 bases between the two germline ends. The CDR3 loop spans 12 amino acids. The CDR3 bases are TGTGCCAGCAGTTTAACGGAGGGGAATCTCCACTTT. Amino acid sequence: CASSLTEGNLHF.

This clonotype was seen more than once but under ten times. As DNA, the CDR3 is TGTGCCAGCTCACCACTGCCAGGCGGAGACACTGAAGCTTTCTTT. Amino acids: CASSPLPGGDTEAFF. This chain connects TRBV18 to TRBJ1-1; D unclear. Germline V gene sequence: CDR1 KGHSH, CDR2 LQKENI. Deletions cut 1 base from V and 3 bases from J, with 12 bases between. The CDR3 is made up of 15 amino acids.

As regards this clonotype: The CDR3 end shows no conserved phenylalanine or tryptophan, and so a read error is likely. The J gene is TRBJ2-7, the V gene TRBV5-6; unclear D gene. Germline V gives CDR1 SGHDT, CDR2 YYEEEE. The V gene lost 0 bases and the J gene lost 7 bases, with 5 bases spanning the gap. This CDR3 spans 11 amino acids. CDR3 loop: CASSLAGEQYS. CDR3 bases: TGTGCCAGCAGCTTGGCGGGTGAGCAGTACTCC.

The sample holds many counts of this clonotype. CDR3 in DNA: TGTGCCAGCAGCTTAAAGGGTTTCGGCTATGGCTACACCTTC. Translation: CASSLKGFGYGYTF. V is TRBV7-2 and J is TRBJ1-2; D gene unclear. The germline V gene encodes CDR1 SGHTA and CDR2 FQGNSA. Trimming pared 2 bases from V and 4 bases from J, leaving 11 bases between. The CDR3 extends over 14 amino acids.

This clonotype showed up many times. The chain is built from TRBV18 and TRBJ2-1; the match to TRBD2 covers 11 bases. This CDR3 has 17 amino acids. Germline V gene lookup returns CDR1 KGHSH and CDR2 LQKENI. Trimming removed 3 bases from V and 4 bases from J; junction bases left unmatched: 8. The CDR3 sequence is CASSPISSGRTYNEQFF. As DNA, the CDR3 is TGTGCCAGCTCACCTATCTCTAGCGGGAGGACGTACAATGAGCAGTTCTTC.

This clonotype was counted at least ten times. The chain is built from TRBV6-1 and TRBJ1-1; D call uncertain. The CDR3 is made up of 15 amino acids. V was pared by 5 bases and J by 0 bases, with 13 bases between. Germline V gives CDR1 MNHNS, CDR2 SASEGT. The chain's CDR3 is CASSTLLGVNTEAFF. The CDR3 DNA follows: TGTGCCAGCAGTACCCTGTTAGGCGTGAACACTGAAGCTTTCTTT.

This clonotype was picked up many times. The J gene is TRBJ2-5, the V gene TRBV28; 7 nucleotides match TRBD1. The length of the CDR3 is 16 residues. CDR1 is MDHEN, CDR2 SYDVKM, per germline. With 7 bases clipped from V and 2 bases from J, the junction kept 13 bases outside the gene matches. CDR3 DNA sequence: TGTGCCAGCACCTTAGGGGGCCGGGGTACTCAAGAGACCCAGTACTTC. Residues: CASTLGGRGTQETQYF.

In its sample, this clonotype was seen many times. The V gene is TRBV3-1, the J gene TRBJ2-6; 12 bases are a match to TRBD1. This CDR3 has 18 amino acids. Germline V gene lookup returns CDR1 LGHDT and CDR2 YNNKEL (reference sequence). J lost 0 bases, V lost 1 base, and 1 base had no gene match. CDR3 amino acids: CASSQGDRGLSGANVLTF. CDR3 nucleotides: TGTGCCAGCAGCCAAGGGGACAGGGGGCTCTCTGGGGCCAACGTCCTGACTTTC.

Many counts were recorded for this clonotype. This sequence joins TRBV21-1 and TRBJ2-5. TRBV21-1 is a documented pseudogene. This CDR3 is built from 13 residues. The chain's CDR3 is CASSKPRQETQYF. DNA for the CDR3: TGTGCCAGCAGCAAGCCCAGACAAGAGACCCAGTACTTC.

This clonotype was seen many times. V usage is TRBV12-3 or TRBV12-4 and J usage is TRBJ2-5, with D perhaps matching TRBD1 or TRBD2 (6 bases each). Trimming cost V 3 bases and J 5 bases, with 13 bases left between them. The CDR3 sequence is 14 residues long. Here the CDR3 reads CASSFLQGRETQYF. The CDR3 DNA is TGTGCCAGCAGTTTCCTTCAGGGGAGGGAGACCCAGTACTTC.

This clonotype was observed many times. The chain employs TRBV7-9 and TRBJ2-7, with TRBD2 identical over 7 bases. Germline V gene sequence: CDR1 SEHNR, CDR2 FQNEAQ (reference sequence). This CDR3 has 14 amino acids. V trimming: 0 bases; J trimming: 7 bases; junction bases outside the gene matches: 6. The CDR3 DNA sequence: TGTGCCAGCAGCTTAGCTGGACTAGGTCCTGAGCAGTACTTC. Residues: CASSLAGLGPEQYF.

This clonotype was seen ten or more times. The V call is TRBV29-1, the J call TRBJ2-2; a possible D gene is TRBD2 (5 bases). Germline V gene data show CDR1 as SQVTM and CDR2 as ANQGSEA. This CDR3 spans 12 amino acids. The V end lost 5 bases, the J end lost 3 bases, and 7 bases lay between the germline ends. CDR3 in DNA: TGCAGCGTTTCAGCGGACACCGGGGAGCTGTTTTTT. Translated, it gives CSVSADTGELFF.